This T cell receptor beta chain was sequenced in a study of long-term antiretroviral therapy in people with HIV. Whole-study results and caveats: Across all time points, the repertoire was dominated by clones that expanded before ART.

Investigators performed immunoSEQ version v3.0 at survey level. The table came from immunoSEQ multiplex PCR; TCRdb's copy has only in-frame clones and leaves some out. The sample has roughly 16,000 clones, roughly 90% seen once. The CDR3 is 15 residues long. V dropped 8 bases and J dropped 5 bases, with 21 bases sitting between them. Germline V CDR1 and CDR2: MNHNS, SASEGT. A remark on this clone: As yet, its antigen is unknown.

The study drew at least one pre-ART and at least two post-ART PBMC samples from every donor. The sample in question was unsorted PBMCs, obtained 0.3 years after starting antiretroviral therapy. The rearrangement joins TRBV6-1 to TRBJ1-2; D is perhaps TRBD1 (5 bases). The receptor was derived from a man between 60 and 75 years old with HIV. This CDR3 reads CASRQRTGDGYGYTF. For the CDR3, the DNA is TGTGCCAGCCGGCAGCGAACAGGTGATGGGTATGGCTACACCTTC.